One sample yielded the 28 T cell receptor beta chains listed below, sequenced in a study of OX40 agonist ivuxolimab in advanced cancers. The library was produced with the immunoSEQ multiplex PCR assay. Held by TCRdb, this immuneACCESS table contains in-frame sequences only and omits some clones. Under half of the omission traces to an unresolved V gene where checked; the cause of the rest is unknown. A total of 87,000 or so clones appear in this sample, approximately 87% of them only once. 1.5% to 2% of the sample is taken by the ten largest. Sequences were derived from CD4+ or CD8+ T cells sorted from blood, sampled in a trial of the OX40 agonist ivuxolimab. These receptor sequences come from an adult with an advanced solid tumor such as melanoma, head and neck, liver or kidney cancer.

A note on this clone: Other nucleotide sequences from this sample produce the same CDR3. The V gene is TRBV7-3, the J gene TRBJ2-2; D gene ambiguous. CDR1 and CDR2 (germline): SGHTA, FQGTGA. Trimming cost V 1 base and J 4 bases, with 4 bases left between them. This CDR3 is built from 13 residues. The CDR3 nucleotides are TGTGCCAGCAGCTTAAGCCGCACCGGGGAGCTGTTTTTT. This codes for CASSLSRTGELFF.

The chain couples TRBV6-5 to TRBJ2-7; 7 positions agree with TRBD1. Germline values: CDR1 MNHEY, CDR2 SVGAGI. CDR3 size: 13 residues. After removal of 6 bases from V and 1 base from J, the junction contained 3 bases not matched to a gene. CDR3 sequence: CASREQGSYEQYF. CDR3 nucleotides: TGTGCCAGCAGGGAACAGGGGTCCTACGAGCAGTACTTC.

The V and J genes are TRBV5-1 and TRBJ1-1; 7 bases map to TRBD1. This CDR3 spans 14 amino acids. In germline, CDR1 is SGHRS, CDR2 YFSETQ. Losses at the gene ends were 4 bases for V and 4 bases for J; bases not matched to a gene: 7. The CDR3 nucleotides are TGCGCCAGCAGCGTGACAGGGACGGGCACTGAAGCTTTCTTT. Translated: CASSVTGTGTEAFF.

The V gene is TRBV5-1, the J gene TRBJ1-6; 9 nucleotides align to TRBD1. V shed 5 bases and J 7 bases; nucleotides not matched to a gene: 4. The CDR3 is 14 residues long. Germline CDR1 is SGHRS and CDR2 is YFSETQ. The CDR3 sequence is CASRPGQGNSPLHF. The DNA for the CDR3 is TGCGCCAGCAGACCGGGACAGGGAAATTCACCCCTCCACTTT. Full variable domain (remainder filled in from reference TRBV5-1 and TRBJ1-6): KAGVTQTPRYLIKTRGQQVTLSCSPISGHRSVSWYQQTPGQGLQFLFEYFSETQRNKGNFPGRFSGRQFSNSRSEMNVSTLELGDSALYLCASRPGQGNSPLHFGNGTRLTVT.

V gene TRBV2 combines with J gene TRBJ2-1; D uncertain. The CDR3 totals 12 residues. Germline V gene sequence: CDR1 SNHLY, CDR2 FYNNEI. Trimming shortened V by 2 bases and J by 6 bases, and 5 bases separated the two germline ends. For the CDR3, the DNA is TGTGCCAGCAGTGAAAGCCCCAATGAGCAGTTCTTC. This sequence encodes CASSESPNEQFF.

The chain links TRBV5-1 to TRBJ2-3; no clear D gene. The CDR3 totals 13 residues. Trimming pared 3 bases from V and 0 bases from J, leaving 5 bases between. Per the germline V gene, CDR1 is SGHRS and CDR2 is YFSETQ. In DNA, the CDR3 is TGCGCCAGCAGCTGGGCCAGCACAGATACGCAGTATTTT. Amino acid sequence: CASSWASTDTQYF. The full variable domain, completed using reference TRBV5-1 and TRBJ2-3, is KAGVTQTPRYLIKTRGQQVTLSCSPISGHRSVSWYQQTPGQGLQFLFEYFSETQRNKGNFPGRFSGRQFSNSRSEMNVSTLELGDSALYLCASSWASTDTQYFGPGTRLTVL.

The genes are TRBV5-1 and TRBJ2-7; TRBD2 is a possible D gene (9 bases). Between the trimmed V and J ends, which lost 1 base and 5 bases, there was a span of 19 bases. The CDR3 totals 16 residues. In germline, CDR1 is SGHRS, CDR2 YFSETQ. CDR3 amino acids: CASSLFSSGTGDEQYF. The CDR3 DNA sequence: TGCGCCAGCAGCTTGTTCTCTAGCGGGACAGGAGACGAGCAGTACTTC. The full variable domain, completed using reference TRBV5-1 and TRBJ2-7, is KAGVTQTPRYLIKTRGQQVTLSCSPISGHRSVSWYQQTPGQGLQFLFEYFSETQRNKGNFPGRFSGRQFSNSRSEMNVSTLELGDSALYLCASSLFSSGTGDEQYFGPGTRLTVT.

V usage is TRBV19 and J usage is TRBJ1-2, with D uncertain. This CDR3 contains 16 residues. Trimming took 3 bases from V and 0 from J, leaving 14 bases between them. The germline V gene encodes CDR1 LNHDA and CDR2 SQIVND (reference sequence). DNA of the CDR3: TGTGCCAGTAGTATTGATTTGAGGGAGCCTAACTATGGCTACACCTTC. Residues: CASSIDLREPNYGYTF.

The chain couples TRBV10-3 to TRBJ1-5; D unresolved. Trimming stripped 0 bases from V and 7 bases from J, with 7 bases between. CDR3 length: 13 amino acids. Germline V gene lookup returns CDR1 ENHRY and CDR2 SYGVKD. CDR3 in amino acids: CAISESVAQPQHF. CDR3 nucleotide sequence: TGTGCCATCAGTGAGTCAGTGGCGCAGCCCCAGCATTTT.

The CDR3 nucleotides read TGTGCCAGTAGTATGGCCAGGGGGTCCCATCAGCCCCAGCATTTT. It translates to CASSMARGSHQPQHF. The genes are TRBV19 and TRBJ1-5; the match to TRBD1 covers 7 bases. The CDR3 is 15 amino acids. Trimming cost V 3 bases and J 5 bases; bases outside gene matches: 7. The germline CDR1 and CDR2 sequences are LNHDA and SQIVND (reference sequence).

The gene calls are TRBV25-1 and TRBJ1-6; D is undetermined. The germline V gene encodes CDR1 MGHDK and CDR2 SYGVNS. The CDR3 is made up of 15 amino acids. The ends were cut back, 1 base at V and 6 bases at J, with 10 bases in the middle. This CDR3 is CASSEFVQTNSPLHF. In nucleotides, the CDR3 is TGTGCCAGCAGTGAATTTGTACAGACTAATTCACCCCTCCACTTT.

This clone was counted a single time. The chain combines TRBV15 with TRBJ2-1; TRBD2 is a possible D gene (6 bases). CDR1 is LNHNV and CDR2 is YYDKDF in the germline V gene (reference sequence). V was shortened by 6 bases and J by 0 bases, with 12 bases between the two germline ends. The CDR3 is made up of 15 amino acids. The chain's CDR3 is CATRVSGSSYNEQFF. CDR3 nucleotides: TGTGCCACCAGGGTCTCCGGGAGCTCCTACAATGAGCAGTTCTTC.

This clone was observed once. The rearrangement joins TRBV15 to TRBJ2-5; the match to TRBD2 covers 7 bases. TRBJ2-7 matches the DNA end more closely, so the J call is doubtful. Germline assignment: CDR1 LNHNV and CDR2 YYDKDF (reference sequence). This CDR3 region has 16 residues. As DNA, the CDR3 is TGTGCCACCAGCAGAGGACTAGCTGCGAGCTCCTACGAGCAGTACTTC. Translated, it gives CATSRGLAASSYEQYF.

Only one count was recorded for this clone. The V and J genes are TRBV7-9 and TRBJ1-1; 9 bases line up with TRBD1. V lost 5 bases and J lost 4; bases outside the gene matches: 11. The CDR3 consists of 16 residues. Germline assignment: CDR1 SEHNR and CDR2 FQNEAQ (reference sequence). The CDR3 is CASSQPDRGSVTEAFF. CDR3 in DNA: TGTGCCAGCAGCCAACCGGACAGGGGATCCGTCACTGAAGCTTTCTTT.

This clone is a singleton in its sample. The V and J genes are TRBV6-5 and TRBJ2-2; unclear D gene. V lost 2 bases and J lost 5, with 9 bases in between. This CDR3 is 14 amino acids long. Germline loops: CDR1 MNHEY, CDR2 SVGAGI. The CDR3 DNA sequence: TGTGCCAGCAGTTACAGGGCTGAAACCGGGGAGCTGTTTTTT. As protein: CASSYRAETGELFF.

The rearrangement uses TRBV29-1 and TRBJ1-1; D gene ambiguous. CDR1 and CDR2 (germline): SQVTM, ANQGSEA. This CDR3 is 14 amino acids long. Trimming shortened V by 7 bases and J by 1 base, and 16 bases separated the two germline ends. The CDR3, as DNA: TGCAGCGCCCGGCCCGGTGAGGGGAACACTGAAGCTTTCTTT. This encodes CSARPGEGNTEAFF.

The V and J genes are TRBV4-3 and TRBJ1-4, with 10 bases lining up with TRBD1. Germline-derived CDR1 and CDR2 are LGHNA and YSLEER. There are 15 residues in the CDR3. J gave up 8 bases and V 4 bases, and 7 bases lay outside the gene matches. In DNA form, the CDR3 reads TGCGCCAGCAGCCGAGCACCGACAGGGGGCGAAAAACTGTTTTTT. Amino acids: CASSRAPTGGEKLFF.

This rearrangement joins TRBV27 to TRBJ2-3; unclear D gene. Germline lookup yields CDR1 MNHEY and CDR2 SMNVEV (reference sequence). This CDR3 is built from 15 residues. V lost 2 bases, J lost 0 bases, and 9 bases lay in between. The CDR3 loop is CASSLVRQSTDTQYF. The CDR3 DNA reads as TGTGCCAGCAGTTTAGTCCGACAAAGCACAGATACGCAGTATTTT.

The chain recombines TRBV7-8 with TRBJ2-1; the match to TRBD2 covers 10 bases. The trim removed 5 bases at V and 9 bases at J, leaving 10 bases unmatched. CDR3 length equals 15 residues. Germline CDR1 is SGHVS and CDR2 is FQNEAQ. DNA for the CDR3: TGTGCCAGCAGCCCAAGACAGCGGGAGGGCTCTGAGCAGTTCTTC. Protein sequence: CASSPRQREGSEQFF.

This clone was seen more than once but under ten times. The chain links TRBV11-2 to TRBJ2-7; D assignment may be TRBD1 or TRBD2 (6 bases each). Trimming cost V 5 bases and J 3 bases, with 29 bases left between them. Germline CDR1 and CDR2: SGHAT and FQNNGV. This CDR3 contains 19 residues. The CDR3 DNA is TGTGCCAGCAGCCCAAAATGGGGTAGGGGGGCCCAAACAGTCTACGAGCAGTACTTC. Its protein product is CASSPKWGRGAQTVYEQYF. Full variable domain (rest looked up from reference TRBV11-2 and TRBJ2-7): EAGVAQSPRYKIIEKRQSVAFWCNPISGHATLYWYQQILGQGPKLLIQFQNNGVVDDSQLPKDRFSAERLKGVDSTLKIQPAKLEDSAVYLCASSPKWGRGAQTVYEQYFGPGTRLTVT.

This chain connects TRBV5-4 to TRBJ2-2; 11 bases agree with TRBD2. The CDR3 runs to 17 residues. J gave up 5 bases and V 4 bases, and 10 bases lay outside the gene matches. Germline lookup yields CDR1 SGHNT and CDR2 YYREEE (reference sequence). The CDR3 bases are TGTGCCAGCAGCCCCTCGGGGCTAGCGGGAGGTACCGGGGAGCTGTTTTTT. Protein: CASSPSGLAGGTGELFF.

CDR3 loop: CASSLAWTGNNEQFF. CDR3 sequence (DNA): TGTGCCAGCAGCTTAGCCTGGACAGGGAATAATGAGCAGTTCTTC. This chain uses TRBV7-6 with TRBJ2-1; 8 bases align to TRBD1. The J segment lost 7 bases and the V segment lost 0 bases, leaving 5 bases of the junction unmatched. CDR3 length: 15 residues. From germline, CDR1 is SGHVS and CDR2 FNYEAQ.

The V and J genes are TRBV27 and TRBJ2-1; the D gene is possibly TRBD1 (5 bases). This CDR3 spans 14 amino acids. V lost 6 bases to trimming and J lost 8 bases, with 17 bases between them. Germline V gene lookup returns CDR1 MNHEY and CDR2 SMNVEV (reference sequence). CDR3 in DNA: TGTGCCAGCAGCCGATCGCAAATCAGGGATGAGCAGTTCTTC. Translating it yields CASSRSQIRDEQFF.

The rearrangement links TRBV7-3 to TRBJ2-2, with D maybe TRBD2 (6 bases). The CDR3 runs 15 residues. Trimming removed 5 bases from V and 4 bases from J, with 14 bases in between. Germline V gene lookup returns CDR1 SGHTA and CDR2 FQGTGA. The CDR3 is CASSLRRGSTGELFF. The CDR3 DNA reads as TGTGCCAGCAGCCTGAGGAGGGGTTCCACCGGGGAGCTGTTTTTT.

This clone was seen once. The chain is built from TRBV18 and TRBJ1-5; 7 nucleotides agree with TRBD1. The germline gives CDR1 KGHSH, CDR2 LQKENI. With V trimmed by 3 bases and J by 5 bases, 1 base remained unmatched. There are 13 residues in the CDR3. CDR3 sequence: CASSPQGDQPQHF. The CDR3 region has the DNA TGTGCCAGCTCACCTCAGGGGGATCAGCCCCAGCATTTT.

The CDR3 is CASSGSGRASYNEQFF. The CDR3 nucleotides read TGTGCCAGCAGCGGTAGCGGGAGGGCCTCTTACAATGAGCAGTTCTTC. The rearrangement links TRBV7-2 to TRBJ2-1; 11 nucleotides agree with TRBD2. The CDR3 consists of 16 residues. The trim removed 5 bases at V and 4 bases at J, leaving 7 bases unmatched. Germline lookup yields CDR1 SGHTA and CDR2 FQGNSA.

The chain carries TRBV5-1 and TRBJ2-6; no firm D call. The CDR3 totals 17 residues. Between the trimmed V and J ends, which lost 9 bases and 0 bases, there was a span of 19 bases. Germline V CDR1 and CDR2: SGHRS, YFSETQ. The CDR3 reads CAIPTLTRASGANVLTF. CDR3 DNA: TGCGCCATCCCGACCCTAACTCGGGCCTCTGGGGCCAACGTCCTGACTTTC.

This clone was counted a single time. The V and J genes are TRBV6-5 and TRBJ1-2, with unresolved D. Germline-derived CDR1 and CDR2 are MNHEY and SVGAGI. CDR3 length: 13 residues. Trimming took off 5 bases at V and 4 bases at J, with 11 bases between the two ends. CDR3 protein: CASSGQLTYGYTF. Here the CDR3 DNA reads TGTGCCAGCAGTGGTCAGCTTACCTATGGCTACACCTTC.